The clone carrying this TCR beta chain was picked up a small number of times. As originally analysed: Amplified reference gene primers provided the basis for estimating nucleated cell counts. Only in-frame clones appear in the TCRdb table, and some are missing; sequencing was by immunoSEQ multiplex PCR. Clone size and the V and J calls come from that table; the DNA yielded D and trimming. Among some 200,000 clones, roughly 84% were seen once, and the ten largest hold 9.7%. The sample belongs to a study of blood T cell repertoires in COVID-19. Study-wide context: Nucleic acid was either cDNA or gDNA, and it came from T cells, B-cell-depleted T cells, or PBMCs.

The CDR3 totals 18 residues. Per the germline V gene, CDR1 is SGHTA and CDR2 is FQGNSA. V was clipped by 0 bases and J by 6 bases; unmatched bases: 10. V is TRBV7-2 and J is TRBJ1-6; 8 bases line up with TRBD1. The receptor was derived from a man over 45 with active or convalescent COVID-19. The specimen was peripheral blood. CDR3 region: CASSLAPGQAPGNSPLHF. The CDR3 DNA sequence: TGTGCCAGCAGCTTAGCCCCGGGACAGGCCCCCGGTAATTCACCCCTCCACTTT.